What follows is one TCR beta chain and its context. The V end was cut by 3 bases, the J end by 3 bases, with 6 bases between. This CDR3 contains 13 residues. Germline loops: CDR1 MNHEY, CDR2 SMNVEV (reference sequence). This specimen belongs to a study of cytomegalovirus exposure and HLA in healthy donors. Clones were read by immunoSEQ multiplex PCR, and TCRdb kept only the in-frame ones, dropping some. The sample holds about 98,000 clones, approximately 94% seen once. The sequenced sample consisted of PBMCs. The receptor's source is a woman aged 18-35 years in good health and CMV-seronegative. The chain uses TRBV27 and TRBJ1-5; D unresolved. The CDR3, as DNA: TGTGCCAGCAGTTTCCAACTCAATCAGCCCCAGCATTTT. Protein sequence: CASSFQLNQPQHF.